The next 2 T cell receptor beta chains were all read from a single sample in a study of cytomegalovirus exposure and HLA in healthy donors. It was with 60 Vbeta and 13 Jbeta primers that the PCR ran. Generated by immunoSEQ multiplex PCR, the TCRdb table keeps only in-frame clones and is missing some. The repertoire includes over 100,000 clones, about 70% of them detected once, and 2.1% sits in the top ten. The sequencing sample was made of PBMCs. These receptors were obtained from a woman aged 40 to 50 in good health and CMV-seropositive.

The chain carries TRBV7-9 and TRBJ2-5; 7 bases are a match to TRBD2. The length of the CDR3 is 12 residues. V lost 8 bases and J lost 2; bases outside the gene matches: 2. Germline V gene lookup returns CDR1 SEHNR and CDR2 FQNEAQ (reference sequence). CDR3 loop: CASERGQETQYF. In DNA form, the CDR3 reads TGTGCCAGCGAGCGGGGACAAGAGACCCAGTACTTC.

The rearrangement links TRBV9 to TRBJ2-7, with D perhaps matching TRBD1 (6 bases). Germline V gives CDR1 SGDLS, CDR2 YYNGEE. The V end was cut by 3 bases, the J end by 2 bases, with 12 bases between. The CDR3 sequence is 14 residues long. CDR3 in amino acids: CASSAQGLTYEQYF. In nucleotides, the CDR3 is TGTGCCAGCAGCGCCCAGGGGCTCACCTACGAGCAGTACTTC.